This T cell receptor (beta chain) is from a study of T cell clones after liver transplantation. Study information: In this trial, immunosuppression withdrawal was attempted within 2 years of liver transplant.

By proportion, this clone is medium-sized (0.01 to 0.1%). After removal of 3 bases from V and 0 bases from J, the junction contained 0 bases not matched to a gene. CDR3 length: 14 amino acids. Germline V CDR1 and CDR2: KGHSH, LQKENI. The repertoire was sequenced with immunoSEQ multiplex PCR; TCRdb's copy has only in-frame clones and lacks some. The sample carries roughly 100,000 clones, 82% recorded once. This TCR came from a human donor who received a liver transplant. The chain joins TRBV18 to TRBJ1-1; 8 nucleotides match TRBD1. The material sequenced was CD4+ T cells from blood, taken before liver transplant. The CDR3 nucleotides are TGTGCCAGCTCACCGGACAGGGTGAACACTGAAGCTTTCTTT. Translating it yields CASSPDRVNTEAFF.